This is a list of T cell receptor beta chains from one sample in a study of T cell responses to AZD1222 COVID-19 vaccine. Generated by immunoSEQ multiplex PCR, the TCRdb table keeps only in-frame clones and is missing some. The sample yields 75,000 to 95,000 clones, around 88% seen once. Sequencing used peripheral blood, obtained 28 days after the second dose of the MenACWY control vaccine. Every receptor here comes from an adult who received the MenACWY meningococcal vaccine as a control. CDR3s include the opening cysteine and the closing phenylalanine or tryptophan. A D gene is named only where the DNA matches it firmly. Only part of the rows carry a size: once, few, many, or a class if the clone is expanded.

CDR3 protein: CASSPRTGGTNYGYTF
CDR3 DNA: TGTGCCAGCAGCCCTAGGACAGGGGGTACCAACTATGGCTACACCTTC
V gene: TRBV9
D gene: TRBD1
clone size: -
J gene: TRBJ1-2

CDR3 protein: CASGTAETQYF
CDR3 DNA: TGTGCCAGCGGGACGGCAGAGACCCAGTACTTC
V gene: TRBV6-5
D gene: -
clone size: -
J gene: TRBJ2-5

CDR3 protein: CASSQDRDTEAFF
CDR3 DNA: TGCGCCAGCAGCCAAGACAGGGACACTGAAGCTTTCTTT
V gene: TRBV4-1
D gene: -
clone size: -
J gene: TRBJ1-1

CDR3 protein: CASSLNTASANEQFF
CDR3 DNA: TGTGCCAGCAGTTTAAACACAGCGAGTGCCAATGAGCAGTTCTTC
V gene: TRBV28
D gene: -
clone size: -
J gene: TRBJ2-1

CDR3 protein: CASSLTVHSTDTQYF
CDR3 DNA: TGTGCCAGCAGCTTAACGGTCCACTCCACAGATACGCAGTATTTT
V gene: TRBV7-3
D gene: -
clone size: once
J gene: TRBJ2-3

CDR3 protein: CASSLSRDTGELFF
CDR3 DNA: TGTGCCAGCAGCTTATCCCGAGACACCGGGGAGCTGTTTTTT
V gene: TRBV7-3
D gene: -
clone size: -
J gene: TRBJ2-2

CDR3 protein: CATADRVPDTQYF
CDR3 DNA: TGTGCCACCGCGGACAGGGTGCCAGATACGCAGTATTTT
V gene: TRBV27
D gene: TRBD1
clone size: -
J gene: TRBJ2-3

CDR3 protein: CASSLWGGTDGYTF
CDR3 DNA: TGTGCCAGCAGCTTATGGGGAGGGACGGATGGCTACACCTTC
V gene: TRBV7-9
D gene: -
clone size: -
J gene: TRBJ1-2

CDR3 protein: CASSPDRGSYNSPLHF
CDR3 DNA: TGTGCCAGCAGCCCCGACAGGGGATCCTATAATTCACCCCTCCACTTT
V gene: TRBV7-2
D gene: TRBD1
clone size: once
J gene: TRBJ1-6

CDR3 protein: CASSTPREKNTEAFF
CDR3 DNA: TGTGCCAGTAGTACGCCCAGGGAGAAGAACACTGAAGCTTTCTTT
V gene: TRBV19
D gene: -
clone size: -
J gene: TRBJ1-1

CDR3 protein: CSVEDSNYGYTF
CDR3 DNA: TGCAGCGTTGAAGATTCCAACTATGGCTACACCTTC
V gene: TRBV29-1
D gene: -
clone size: -
J gene: TRBJ1-2

CDR3 protein: CASSSWDSSNEKLFF
CDR3 DNA: TGTGCCAGCAGCTCCTGGGACAGTTCTAATGAAAAACTGTTTTTT
V gene: TRBV5-6
D gene: TRBD1
clone size: -
J gene: TRBJ1-4

CDR3 protein: CATSRDPTGGDTQYF
CDR3 DNA: TGTGCCACCAGCAGAGATCCTACAGGGGGAGATACGCAGTATTTT
V gene: TRBV15
D gene: TRBD1
clone size: -
J gene: TRBJ2-3

CDR3 protein: CAVPSGGTYNEQFF
CDR3 DNA: TGTGCCGTCCCTAGCGGGGGGACATACAATGAGCAGTTCTTC
V gene: TRBV6-5
D gene: TRBD2
clone size: -
J gene: TRBJ2-1

CDR3 protein: CASSLAGEKLFF
CDR3 DNA: TGTGCCAGCAGCTTGGCTGGGGAAAAACTGTTTTTT
V gene: TRBV5-6
D gene: -
clone size: -
J gene: TRBJ1-4

CDR3 protein: CASSRSGTDNYGYTF
CDR3 DNA: TGTGCCAGCAGCCGATCCGGGACAGATAACTATGGCTACACCTTC
V gene: TRBV7-3
D gene: TRBD1
clone size: -
J gene: TRBJ1-2

CDR3 protein: CASTLGGLDTGELFF
CDR3 DNA: TGTGCCAGTACTCTCGGCGGGTTGGACACCGGGGAGCTGTTTTTT
V gene: TRBV19
D gene: -
clone size: -
J gene: TRBJ2-2

CDR3 protein: CASSQGTSGGPVNTQYF
CDR3 DNA: TGCGCCAGCAGCCAGGGGACTAGCGGGGGCCCGGTGAATACGCAGTATTTT
V gene: TRBV5-1
D gene: TRBD2
clone size: -
J gene: TRBJ2-3

CDR3 protein: CASSPQYEQYF
CDR3 DNA: TGTGCCAGCAGTCCCCAGTACGAGCAGTACTTC
V gene: TRBV25-1
D gene: -
clone size: -
J gene: TRBJ2-7

CDR3 protein: CASSLVALSSGNTIYF
CDR3 DNA: TGTGCCAGCAGCTTAGTGGCACTGAGCTCTGGAAACACCATATATTTT
V gene: TRBV11-2
D gene: -
clone size: -
J gene: TRBJ1-3

CDR3 protein: CSASSYEQYF
CDR3 DNA: TGCAGTGCTAGCTCCTACGAGCAGTACTTC
V gene: TRBV20-1
D gene: -
clone size: -
J gene: TRBJ2-7

CDR3 protein: CASSSGRDTEAFF
CDR3 DNA: TGTGCCAGCAGCTCTGGCCGGGACACTGAAGCTTTCTTT
V gene: TRBV5-6
D gene: -
clone size: -
J gene: TRBJ1-1

CDR3 protein: CASSSRDADTQYF
CDR3 DNA: TGTGCCAGTAGTTCCAGGGATGCAGATACGCAGTATTTT
V gene: TRBV19
D gene: -
clone size: -
J gene: TRBJ2-3

CDR3 protein: CASSVDTRGGNYGYTF
CDR3 DNA: TGCGCCAGCAGCGTGGACACAAGGGGCGGGAACTATGGCTACACCTTC
V gene: TRBV5-1
D gene: -
clone size: -
J gene: TRBJ1-2

CDR3 protein: CATSDSQGWDTQYF
CDR3 DNA: TGTGCCACCAGTGATTCACAGGGTTGGGATACGCAGTATTTT
V gene: TRBV24-1
D gene: -
clone size: -
J gene: TRBJ2-3

CDR3 protein: CASSLIVRGAVDTQYF
CDR3 DNA: TGTGCCAGCAGCTTAATTGTGCGGGGGGCGGTAGATACGCAGTATTTT
V gene: TRBV7-3
D gene: TRBD2
clone size: -
J gene: TRBJ2-3

CDR3 protein: CASGTGETQYF
CDR3 DNA: TGTGCCAGTGGGACTGGGGAGACCCAGTACTTC
V gene: TRBV12-3/TRBV12-4
D gene: -
clone size: -
J gene: TRBJ2-5

CDR3 protein: CASSPEWGKEGYEQYF
CDR3 DNA: TGTGCCAGCAGCCCTGAGTGGGGAAAAGAAGGGTACGAGCAGTACTTC
V gene: TRBV5-4
D gene: -
clone size: -
J gene: TRBJ2-7

CDR3 protein: CAISELTEASNQPQHF
CDR3 DNA: TGTGCCATCAGTGAGCTAACGGAGGCGAGCAATCAGCCCCAGCATTTT
V gene: TRBV10-3
D gene: -
clone size: -
J gene: TRBJ1-5

CDR3 protein: CASSEIGRTSNIQYF
CDR3 DNA: TGTGCCAGCAGTGAAATAGGCAGGACTTCAAACATTCAGTACTTC
V gene: TRBV6-1
D gene: -
clone size: -
J gene: TRBJ2-4

CDR3 protein: CASSVGSNQPQHF
CDR3 DNA: TGTGCCAGCAGTGTGGGCAGCAATCAGCCCCAGCATTTT
V gene: TRBV2
D gene: -
clone size: -
J gene: TRBJ1-5

CDR3 protein: CASSPTSASYNEQFF
CDR3 DNA: TGTGCCAGCAGCCCGACTAGTGCTAGCTACAATGAGCAGTTCTTC
V gene: TRBV9
D gene: -
clone size: -
J gene: TRBJ2-1

CDR3 protein: CASSQRVEGGYTF
CDR3 DNA: TGTGCCAGCAGCCAGAGGGTCGAGGGTGGCTACACCTTC
V gene: TRBV3-1/TRBV3-2
D gene: -
clone size: -
J gene: TRBJ1-2

CDR3 protein: CASSPGTGNYGYTF
CDR3 DNA: TGTGCCAGCAGTCCCGGGACAGGGAACTATGGCTACACCTTC
V gene: TRBV6-5
D gene: TRBD1
clone size: -
J gene: TRBJ1-2

CDR3 protein: CASSSQGAGYTGELFF
CDR3 DNA: TGTGCCAGCAGTTCCCAGGGGGCAGGTTACACCGGGGAGCTGTTTTTT
V gene: TRBV2
D gene: TRBD1
clone size: -
J gene: TRBJ2-2

CDR3 protein: CASSLGGPDQPQHF
CDR3 DNA: TGTGCCAGCAGCTTAGGAGGCCCAGATCAGCCCCAGCATTTT
V gene: TRBV7-8
D gene: -
clone size: -
J gene: TRBJ1-5

CDR3 protein: CASTQDREYSPLHF
CDR3 DNA: TGTGCCAGCACCCAAGACAGGGAATATTCACCCCTCCACTTT
V gene: TRBV6-6
D gene: TRBD1
clone size: -
J gene: TRBJ1-6

CDR3 protein: CASFPTGGRTEAFF
CDR3 DNA: TGTGCCAGCTTTCCGACAGGAGGGCGCACTGAAGCTTTCTTT
V gene: TRBV18
D gene: -
clone size: few
J gene: TRBJ1-1

CDR3 protein: CASSQAGTGASNEKLFF
CDR3 DNA: TGTGCCAGCAGCCAAGCTGGGACAGGGGCCTCTAATGAAAAACTGTTTTTT
V gene: TRBV4-2
D gene: TRBD1
clone size: -
J gene: TRBJ1-4

CDR3 protein: CASSSTGVEAEAFF
CDR3 DNA: TGTGCCAGCAGCTCCACAGGGGTGGAGGCTGAAGCTTTCTTT
V gene: TRBV7-9
D gene: TRBD1
clone size: -
J gene: TRBJ1-1

CDR3 protein: CASSEQGSYTF
CDR3 DNA: TGTGCCAGCAGTGAACAGGGTAGCTACACCTTC
V gene: TRBV6-1
D gene: -
clone size: -
J gene: TRBJ1-2

CDR3 protein: CASSPGWTGITDTQYF
CDR3 DNA: TGTGCCAGCAGCCCCGGGTGGACAGGGATCACAGATACGCAGTATTTT
V gene: TRBV7-9
D gene: TRBD1
clone size: once
J gene: TRBJ2-3

CDR3 protein: CASSSDTVSSYNSPLHF
CDR3 DNA: TGCGCCAGCAGCTCTGACACCGTCAGCTCCTATAATTCACCCCTCCACTTT
V gene: TRBV5-1
D gene: -
clone size: -
J gene: TRBJ1-6

CDR3 protein: CASSIGGQVSSYEQYF
CDR3 DNA: TGTGCCAGTAGTATAGGGGGACAGGTTAGCTCCTACGAGCAGTACTTC
V gene: TRBV19
D gene: TRBD1
clone size: -
J gene: TRBJ2-7

CDR3 protein: CASSSDRSIMNTEAFF
CDR3 DNA: TGTGCCAGCAGCTCTGACAGGAGTATAATGAACACTGAAGCTTTCTTT
V gene: TRBV5-4
D gene: -
clone size: few
J gene: TRBJ1-1

CDR3 protein: CASSQAGRYEQYF
CDR3 DNA: TGTGCCAGCAGCCAAGCGGGGAGATACGAGCAGTACTTC
V gene: TRBV3-1/TRBV3-2
D gene: -
clone size: -
J gene: TRBJ2-7

CDR3 protein: CASSVEGLANYGYTF
CDR3 DNA: TGTGCCAGCAGCGTAGAAGGACTAGCTAACTATGGCTACACCTTC
V gene: TRBV9
D gene: -
clone size: -
J gene: TRBJ1-2

CDR3 protein: CASSQGAGFSYEQYF
CDR3 DNA: TGTGCCAGCAGCCAAGGGGCAGGATTCTCCTACGAGCAGTACTTC
V gene: TRBV3-1/TRBV3-2
D gene: -
clone size: -
J gene: TRBJ2-7

CDR3 protein: CAISRGLLNTEAFF
CDR3 DNA: TGTGCCATCAGCAGGGGACTATTGAACACTGAAGCTTTCTTT
V gene: TRBV10-3
D gene: -
clone size: few
J gene: TRBJ1-1

CDR3 protein: CASSPKTGNYGYTF
CDR3 DNA: TGCGCCAGCAGCCCGAAGACAGGGAACTATGGCTACACCTTC
V gene: TRBV5-1
D gene: TRBD1
clone size: -
J gene: TRBJ1-2

CDR3 protein: CASSVAREETQYF
CDR3 DNA: TGTGCCAGCAGCGTAGCGCGGGAAGAGACCCAGTACTTC
V gene: TRBV9
D gene: -
clone size: few
J gene: TRBJ2-5

CDR3 protein: CASSGSSGRASQPQHF
CDR3 DNA: TGTGCCAGCAGTGGGAGCTCGGGGAGGGCCAGTCAGCCCCAGCATTTT
V gene: TRBV2
D gene: -
clone size: once
J gene: TRBJ1-5

CDR3 protein: CASSLPGQGNYGYTF
CDR3 DNA: TGTGCCAGCAGTTTGCCGGGACAGGGGAACTATGGCTACACCTTC
V gene: TRBV6-5
D gene: TRBD1
clone size: few
J gene: TRBJ1-2

CDR3 protein: CASSDRCYGYTF
CDR3 DNA: TGCGCCAGCAGTGACCGCTGCTATGGCTACACCTTC
V gene: TRBV10-1
D gene: -
clone size: -
J gene: TRBJ1-2

CDR3 protein: CAWSVRYSGLFGGYTF
CDR3 DNA: TGTGCCTGGAGTGTACGTTACTCGGGATTATTCGGTGGCTACACCTTC
V gene: TRBV30
D gene: -
clone size: -
J gene: TRBJ1-2